The clone carrying this T cell receptor (beta chain) was observed a single time. This sample was included in a study of blood T cell repertoires in COVID-19. Per the original methods: Amplification from reference gene primers served as the basis for estimated nucleated cell counts. Clones were read by immunoSEQ multiplex PCR, and TCRdb kept only the in-frame ones, dropping some. From that table come the V and J calls and clone size; the DNA was used to work out D and trimming. The sample has roughly 120,000 clones, 84% seen once. This CDR3 has 16 residues. CDR1 is SGHVS and CDR2 is FQNEAQ in the germline V gene. The V and J ends lost 6 bases and 0 bases respectively, with 12 bases between them.

V usage is TRBV7-8 and J usage is TRBJ1-6, with D possibly matching TRBD1 (5 bases). Sequencing input: peripheral blood. This clonotype was sampled from a woman between 55 and 75 years old with acute or convalescent COVID-19. CDR3: CASSPLTVSYNSPLHF. Written as DNA, the CDR3 is TGTGCCAGCAGTCCTTTGACAGTCTCCTATAATTCACCCCTCCACTTT.